This TCR beta chain appears in the sequencing data of a study of identical twins. This clonotype was seen more than once but under ten times. TCRdb itself ran the 5' RACE reads through MiXCR, one entry per CDR3 protein. The profile covers some 710,000 distinct CDR3 sequences, with roughly 6% appearing a single time and around 1.7% taken by the ten largest. Germline lookup yields CDR1 SGHDT and CDR2 YYEEEE. This CDR3 spans 15 amino acids. V trimming: 1 base; J trimming: 3 bases; junction bases outside the gene matches: 4. The V gene is TRBV5-6, the J gene TRBJ1-5, with 7 bases fitting TRBD1. This receptor was identified in a man aged 18 to 29 in good health. Sequencing was carried out using naive T cells sorted from blood. CDR3 in amino acids: CASSLRQGNNQPQHF. DNA of the CDR3: TGTGCCAGCAGCTTGCGACAGGGTAACAATCAGCCCCAGCATTTT.